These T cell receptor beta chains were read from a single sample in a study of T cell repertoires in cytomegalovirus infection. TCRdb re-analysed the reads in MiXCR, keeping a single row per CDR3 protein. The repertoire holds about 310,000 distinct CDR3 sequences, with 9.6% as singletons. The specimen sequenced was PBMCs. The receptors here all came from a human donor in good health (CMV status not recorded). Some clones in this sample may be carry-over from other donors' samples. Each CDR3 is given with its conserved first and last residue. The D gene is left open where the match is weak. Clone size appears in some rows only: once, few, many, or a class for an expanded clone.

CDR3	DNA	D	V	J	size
CASSEMGYEAFF	TGTGCCAGCAGTGAAATGGGATATGAAGCTTTCTTT	.	TRBV2	TRBJ1-1	many
CASSPLAGGFYEQFF	TGTGCCAGCAGTCCGCTAGCGGGGGGGTTCTATGAGCAGTTCTTC	TRBD2	TRBV12-3/TRBV12-4	TRBJ2-1	many
CASSLGRMEAFF	TGTGCCAGCAGTTTAGGGAGAATGGAAGCTTTCTTT	.	TRBV12-3/TRBV12-4	TRBJ1-1	few
CSAREIGTGYLETQYF	TGCAGTGCTAGAGAAATCGGGACAGGGTATTTGGAGACCCAGTACTTC	TRBD1	TRBV20-1	TRBJ2-5	many
CASSLLEVADTQYF	TGTGCCAGCAGCTTACTAGAGGTCGCAGATACGCAGTATTTT	.	TRBV7-2	TRBJ2-3	many
CASSPARQGSASAFF	TGTGCCAGCTCACCAGCGAGACAGGGTTCCGCATCCGCTTTCTTT	TRBD1	TRBV18	TRBJ1-1	.
CSVSGSDVWNTEAFF	TGCAGCGTCTCAGGATCGGATGTTTGGAACACTGAAGCTTTCTTT	.	TRBV29-1	TRBJ1-1	many
CASSLLQTGSSYEQYF	TGTGCCAGCAGCTTGCTCCAGACAGGGAGCTCCTACGAGCAGTACTTC	TRBD1	TRBV5-4	TRBJ2-7	many
CASSLVLENTEAFF	TGTGCCAGCAGCTTAGTTCTAGAGAACACTGAAGCTTTCTTT	.	TRBV7-9	TRBJ1-1	few
CSASGETYEQYF	TGCAGTGCTAGTGGGGAGACCTACGAGCAGTACTTC	.	TRBV20-1	TRBJ2-7	many
CASRRGGAYNEQFF	TGTGCCAGCAGACGCGGGGGGGCATACAATGAGCAGTTCTTC	TRBD2	TRBV28	TRBJ2-1	many
CASSSDRTTEAFF	TGTGCCAGCAGTTCGGACCGAACCACTGAAGCTTTCTTT	.	TRBV2	TRBJ1-1	many
CASAGDQGGNEQFF	TGTGCCAGCGCCGGGGACCAGGGGGGAAATGAGCAGTTCTTC	.	TRBV25-1	TRBJ2-1	many
CSVEVRDRGFFGNTIYF	TGCAGCGTTGAAGTCCGGGACAGGGGGTTTTTTGGAAACACCATATATTTT	TRBD1	TRBV29-1	TRBJ1-3	few
CASSTTAFRETQYF	TGTGCCAGCAGCACCACTGCCTTTCGGGAGACCCAGTACTTC	.	TRBV11-2	TRBJ2-5	.
CSARPSVLSYEQYF	TGCAGTGCTAGACCTAGCGTCCTTTCCTACGAGCAGTACTTC	.	TRBV20-1	TRBJ2-7	many
CASSLDLAGELFF	TGTGCCAGCAGCTTAGATCTAGCCGGGGAGCTGTTTTTT	.	TRBV7-2	TRBJ2-2	many
CASRRGTDTQYF	TGTGCCAGCAGGCGGGGGACAGATACGCAGTATTTT	TRBD2	TRBV7-9	TRBJ2-3	many
CASSQGAQYF	TGTGCCAGCAGCCAGGGGGCCCAGTACTTC	TRBD1	TRBV7-2	TRBJ2-5	many
CSARVGDTQYF	TGCAGTGCTAGAGTCGGGGATACGCAGTATTTT	.	TRBV20-1	TRBJ2-3	.
CASSLEAGPNEQFF	TGTGCCAGCAGCTTAGAAGCAGGACCCAATGAGCAGTTCTTC	.	TRBV7-2	TRBJ2-1	many
CASSSTGNMNTEAFF	TGCGCCAGCAGCAGTACAGGGAATATGAACACTGAAGCTTTCTTT	.	TRBV5-1	TRBJ1-1	.
CASGLSGFPPYF	TGTGCTAGTGGACTTTCCGGGTTCCCCCCGTACTTC	.	TRBV12-5	TRBJ2-5	.
CASSYAGGARAGELFF	TGTGCCAGCAGTTACGCCGGGGGGGCTAGGGCCGGGGAGCTGTTTTTT	TRBD2	TRBV6-6	TRBJ2-2	many
CASSRRNTEAFF	TGTGCCAGCAGTAGGAGGAACACTGAAGCTTTCTTT	.	TRBV7-2	TRBJ1-1	many
CASSEMDRPNNEQFF	TGTGCCAGCAGTGAAATGGACAGGCCCAACAATGAGCAGTTCTTC	TRBD1	TRBV6-1	TRBJ2-1	many
CASSLVDLNTEAFF	TGTGCCAGCAGCTTAGTGGACTTGAACACTGAAGCTTTCTTT	.	TRBV5-6	TRBJ1-1	.
CASSGDKLLYNEQFF	TGTGCCAGCAGCGGAGACAAATTACTTTACAATGAGCAGTTCTTC	.	TRBV6-2/TRBV6-3	TRBJ2-1	many
CASRRQILNTEAFF	TGTGCCAGCAGACGACAGATTTTGAACACTGAAGCTTTCTTT	.	TRBV6-2/TRBV6-3	TRBJ1-1	many
CASSLGPTQYF	TGTGCCAGCAGCTTAGGGCCTACGCAGTATTTT	.	TRBV7-9	TRBJ2-3	many
CASSLDRAGSYAEAFF	TGTGCCAGCAGCTTAGATCGCGCAGGGAGCTACGCTGAAGCTTTCTTT	.	TRBV11-2	TRBJ1-1	.
CSARQAGQLNQPQHF	TGCAGTGCGAGACAAGCCGGACAGCTCAATCAGCCCCAGCATTTT	.	TRBV20-1	TRBJ1-5	few
CASSRAGGLTDTQYF	TGTGCCAGCTCCCGAGCGGGGGGACTCACAGATACGCAGTATTTT	TRBD2	TRBV12-3/TRBV12-4	TRBJ2-3	.
CASSFPMAGGPRETQYF	TGTGCCAGCAGTTTTCCTATGGCGGGGGGGCCGAGAGAGACCCAGTACTTC	TRBD2	TRBV28	TRBJ2-5	many
CASSPGTGSGELFF	TGTGCCAGTAGTCCCGGGACAGGGAGCGGGGAGCTGTTTTTT	TRBD1	TRBV19	TRBJ2-2	many
CASSLQGGANEQFF	TGTGCCAGCAGTTTACAGGGGGGGGCAAATGAGCAGTTCTTC	.	TRBV28	TRBJ2-1	many
CASSWERGREGGKLFF	TGCGCCAGCAGCTGGGAGCGGGGGCGCGAGGGTGGAAAACTGTTTTTT	.	TRBV5-1	TRBJ1-4	many
CSVVRGAGNTGELFF	TGCAGCGTTGTTAGGGGGGCCGGCAACACCGGGGAGCTGTTTTTT	.	TRBV29-1	TRBJ2-2	once
CSALLLAGFDYEQYF	TGCAGTGCCTTGTTACTAGCGGGTTTCGATTACGAGCAGTACTTC	TRBD2	TRBV20-1	TRBJ2-7	few
CATSRPYGFMVTGANVLTF	TGTGCCACCAGCAGACCGTACGGGTTTATGGTGACTGGGGCCAACGTCCTGACTTTC	.	TRBV15	TRBJ2-6	.
CSASYAGQPQHF	TGCAGTGCTAGCTATGCTGGGCAGCCCCAGCATTTT	.	TRBV20-1	TRBJ1-5	.
CASSSNLDRGSDPSSYNSPLHF	TGTGCCAGCAGCTCTAACTTAGACAGGGGCAGTGATCCAAGCTCCTATAATTCACCCCTCCACTTT	TRBD1	TRBV7-8	TRBJ1-6	many
CASSPSGWSTDTQYF	TGTGCCAGCAGCCCTAGCGGTTGGAGCACAGATACGCAGTATTTT	TRBD2	TRBV7-2	TRBJ2-3	many
CSATVPPDRTTEAFF	TGCAGCGCCACGGTTCCCCCAGACAGAACAACTGAAGCTTTCTTT	.	TRBV29-1	TRBJ1-1	.
CSAFLPGNIQYF	TGCAGTGCCTTCCTCCCAGGCAACATTCAGTACTTC	.	TRBV20-1	TRBJ2-4	few
CASRGQTQETQYF	TGTGCCAGTAGGGGACAGACACAAGAGACCCAGTACTTC	TRBD1	TRBV19	TRBJ2-5	few
CASSLSRDGEQYF	TGTGCCAGCAGCTTGTCAAGGGATGGCGAGCAGTACTTC	.	TRBV7-2	TRBJ2-7	many
CASRARTGYEAPLHF	TGTGCCAGCAGAGCAAGGACAGGGTACGAGGCACCCCTCCACTTT	TRBD1	TRBV2	TRBJ1-6	.
CASTLTRFADTQYF	TGTGCCAGCACCCTGACTAGGTTCGCGGATACGCAGTATTTT	.	TRBV5-5	TRBJ2-3	.
CASSYQVGGYTF	TGTGCCAGCAGTTACCAGGTGGGAGGCTACACCTTC	.	TRBV6-2/TRBV6-3	TRBJ1-2	many
CASSIGGVTDTQYF	TGTGCCAGCAGTATCGGGGGGGTCACAGATACGCAGTATTTT	TRBD2	TRBV6-1	TRBJ2-3	many
CASSYGQGKQPQHF	TGTGCCAGCAGTTATGGACAGGGGAAACAGCCCCAGCATTTT	TRBD1	TRBV28	TRBJ1-5	many
CATSEPTRSTDTQYF	TGTGCCACCAGTGAACCAACAAGATCCACAGATACGCAGTATTTT	.	TRBV24-1	TRBJ2-3	many
CASSLTGTGNGEQFF	TGTGCCAGCAGTCTCACGGGGACAGGGAACGGTGAGCAGTTCTTC	TRBD1	TRBV6-1	TRBJ2-1	many
CSVQTYSTDTQYF	TGCAGTGTCCAGACATATTCTACAGATACGCAGTATTTT	.	TRBV20-1	TRBJ2-3	.
CASSPSERTQHF	TGTGCCAGCAGTCCCAGCGAGAGAACCCAGCATTTT	.	TRBV28	TRBJ1-5	.
CASSTTGGSLSPLHF	TGTGCCAGCAGCACAACAGGGGGGAGTCTTTCACCCCTCCACTTT	TRBD1	TRBV7-2	TRBJ1-6	many